The T cell receptor (beta chain) under discussion was sequenced for a study of CD8 T cells in ankylosing spondylitis. Making the TCR beta libraries involved quantitative 5'-RACE with molecular barcodes. Via MiXCR, TCRdb re-called the 5' RACE reads, giving one row per CDR3 protein. The table shows a few hundred thousand distinct CDR3 sequences, with roughly a tenth occurring only once. This clonotype was seen at least ten times. CDR3 size: 16 residues. Trimming stripped 4 bases from V and 5 bases from J, with 19 bases between. Germline CDR1 and CDR2: MGHRA and YSYEKL. Sequencing used blood, either unsorted or a sorted T cell fraction (not recorded which). The receptor's source is a male donor with ankylosing spondylitis or in good health (not recorded which). This chain links TRBV4-1 with TRBJ2-3, with a possible D match to TRBD2 (6 bases). The CDR3 DNA reads TGCGCCAGCAGCCGACCCCCCGATAGCGGAAGAGATACGCAGTATTTT. Its translation: CASSRPPDSGRDTQYF.